This passage covers 18 T cell receptor beta chains from one sample sequenced in a study of CD4 T cells in relation to SARS-CoV-2 and coronaviruses. CD4+ T cells from unexposed donors were obtained before the COVID-19 pandemic (2011-2018). Sequencing used immunoSEQ multiplex PCR; TCRdb keeps in-frame clones, though not all of them. The repertoire consists of tens of thousands of clones, with 70% to 90% occurring once and the leading ten covering roughly 1.5%. The sequencing input was memory CD4+ T cells from PBMCs. Every receptor here comes from a human donor in good health.

This clone was observed a handful of times. The J gene is TRBJ2-7, the V gene TRBV5-4; TRBD2 matches 9 bases. Germline V gene lookup returns CDR1 SGHNT and CDR2 YYREEE (reference sequence). The V segment lost 4 bases and the J segment 5 bases; nucleotides outside the gene matches: 13. The CDR3 covers 16 residues. This chain's CDR3 is CASSTLGTSSHNEQYF. The CDR3 coding sequence is TGTGCCAGCAGCACCCTCGGGACTAGCTCCCATAACGAGCAGTACTTC.

The chain links TRBV6-5 to TRBJ1-1; weak D call: TRBD1 (6 bases). This CDR3 comprises 14 residues. The germline CDR1 and CDR2 sequences are MNHEY and SVGAGI. V gave up 5 bases and J gave up 7 bases, with 17 bases separating them. The CDR3 region is CASSLGQTVGEAFF. CDR3 DNA sequence: TGTGCCAGCAGTCTCGGACAGACGGTGGGTGAAGCTTTCTTT.

This chain connects TRBV4-1 to TRBJ2-1; 11 bases line up with TRBD2. The CDR3 length is 17 residues. Trimming took 0 bases from V and 5 from J; bases not matched to a gene: 6. Looked up from germline, CDR1 is MGHRA and CDR2 is YSYEKL. CDR3 loop: CASSQDPSGRYDNEQFF. The CDR3 nucleotides read TGCGCCAGCAGCCAAGATCCTAGCGGGAGGTACGACAATGAGCAGTTCTTC.

This clone was detected only once. J is TRBJ2-6 and V is TRBV28, with D possibly TRBD1 on 6 matching bases. Per germline, CDR1 MDHEN and CDR2 SYDVKM. The ends were cut back, 2 bases at V and 0 bases at J, with 17 bases in the middle. The length of the CDR3 is 19 residues. CDR3 residues: CASSLLPQGSNSGANVLTF. The CDR3 nucleotides are TGTGCCAGCAGTTTACTCCCGCAGGGGTCCAACTCTGGGGCCAACGTCCTGACTTTC.

This clone appeared once. The chain is built from TRBV7-9 and TRBJ2-1; the match to TRBD2 covers 13 bases. Trimming cost V 5 bases and J 7 bases; bases outside gene matches: 8. The CDR3 is 16 amino acids. Germline-derived CDR1 and CDR2 are SEHNR and FQNEAQ (reference sequence). CDR3 DNA sequence: TGTGCCAGCAGCCCGCAGGGACTAGCGGGAAGGAATGAGCAGTTCTTC. It translates to CASSPQGLAGRNEQFF. Based on the CDR3 plus reference TRBV7-9 and TRBJ2-1, the full variable domain is DTGVSQNPRHKITKRGQNVTFRCDPISEHNRLYWYRQTLGQGPEFLTYFQNEAQLEKSRLLSDRFSAERPKGSFSTLEIQRTEQGDSAMYLCASSPQGLAGRNEQFFGPGTRLTVL.

The chain carries TRBV27 and TRBJ1-5, with D hard to call. CDR3 length equals 14 residues. Germline CDR1 and CDR2: MNHEY and SMNVEV (reference sequence). V gave up 1 base and J gave up 4 bases, with 8 bases separating them. CDR3 DNA sequence: TGTGCCAGCAGTTTATATGGATCTAATCAGCCCCAGCATTTT. Amino acid sequence: CASSLYGSNQPQHF.

The chain links TRBV18 to TRBJ1-1; the match to TRBD1 covers 10 bases. The CDR3 totals 14 residues. Germline lookup yields CDR1 KGHSH and CDR2 LQKENI. V lost 0 bases to trimming and J lost 12 bases; unmatched junction nucleotides: 7. As DNA, the CDR3 is TGTGCCAGCTCACCACCGTCGGGACAGGGGTATACTTTCTTT. It translates to CASSPPSGQGYTFF.

This clone occurred once. V usage is TRBV5-4 and J usage is TRBJ2-7; 8 bases line up with TRBD1. Trimming cost V 5 bases and J 0 bases; bases outside gene matches: 4. This CDR3 has 14 amino acids. CDR1 is SGHNT and CDR2 is YYREEE in the germline V gene (reference sequence). The chain's CDR3 is CASRGQGDSYEQYF. In DNA, the CDR3 is TGTGCCAGCAGAGGACAGGGAGACTCCTACGAGCAGTACTTC. Variable domain in full (rest from reference TRBV5-4 and TRBJ2-7): ETGVTQSPTHLIKTRGQQVTLRCSSQSGHNTVSWYQQALGQGPQFIFQYYREEENGRGNFPPRFSGLQFPNYSSELNVNALELDDSALYLCASRGQGDSYEQYFGPGTRLTVT.

V and J are TRBV20-1 and TRBJ2-7; D not resolved. The CDR3 runs 13 residues. Per the germline V gene, CDR1 is DFQATT and CDR2 is SNEGSKA (reference sequence). Trimming took off 4 bases at V and 6 bases at J, with 16 bases between the two ends. The CDR3 region has the DNA TGCAGTGCTACTGATTACGTTGCTACCGAGCAGTACTTC. Translated: CSATDYVATEQYF.

This chain uses TRBV11-2 with TRBJ2-7; 7 nucleotides align to TRBD1. The CDR3 has 16 amino acids. Germline V CDR1 and CDR2: SGHAT, FQNNGV. V was pared by 5 bases and J by 2 bases, with 12 bases of the junction left unmatched. CDR3 amino acids: CASSPTHGQGAYEQYF. CDR3 DNA sequence: TGTGCCAGCAGCCCCACTCATGGGCAGGGGGCCTACGAGCAGTACTTC. The variable domain in full, with the rest retrieved from reference TRBV11-2 and TRBJ2-7, is EAGVAQSPRYKIIEKRQSVAFWCNPISGHATLYWYQQILGQGPKLLIQFQNNGVVDDSQLPKDRFSAERLKGVDSTLKIQPAKLEDSAVYLCASSPTHGQGAYEQYFGPGTRLTVT.

The chain joins TRBV19 to TRBJ2-1, with D perhaps matching TRBD2 (5 bases). Trimming removed 3 bases at V and 4 bases at J, with 13 bases between. The germline gives CDR1 LNHDA, CDR2 SQIVND (reference sequence). This CDR3 has 15 residues. The CDR3 here is CASSIQRTSYNEQFF. The CDR3 DNA sequence: TGTGCCAGTAGTATTCAGCGGACCAGTTACAATGAGCAGTTCTTC. The full variable domain, in which reference TRBV19 and TRBJ2-1 provide the parts outside the CDR3, is DGGITQSPKYLFRKEGQNVTLSCEQNLNHDAMYWYRQDPGQGLRLIYYSQIVNDFQKGDIAEGYSVSREKKESFPLTVTSAQKNPTAFYLCASSIQRTSYNEQFFGPGTRLTVL.

The CDR3 region is CASRRGAPYEQYF. Written as DNA, the CDR3 is TGTGCCAGCAGGCGGGGGGCCCCCTACGAGCAGTACTTC. The chain couples TRBV6-5 to TRBJ2-7; 8 bases fit TRBD2. This CDR3 has 13 amino acids. The germline gives CDR1 MNHEY, CDR2 SVGAGI. J gave up 2 bases and V 6 bases, and 3 bases lay outside the gene matches.

The chain employs TRBV6-1 and TRBJ1-6; maybe TRBD1 (6 bases). The CDR3 length is 15 residues. CDR1 MNHNS and CDR2 SASEGT come from the germline V gene. The V gene lost 3 bases and the J gene lost 7 bases, with 13 bases spanning the gap. Here the CDR3 reads CASSESNRANSPLHF. CDR3 nucleotides: TGTGCCAGCAGTGAGTCAAACAGGGCAAATTCACCCCTCCACTTT.

This chain links TRBV3-1 (or the pseudogene TRBV3-2) with TRBJ2-7; D gene unclear. Per germline, CDR1 LGHDT and CDR2 YNNKEL (reference sequence). V dropped 0 bases and J dropped 2 bases, with 11 bases sitting between them. The CDR3 spans 15 residues. This CDR3 is CASSQDRLGTYEQYF. The CDR3 region has the DNA TGTGCCAGCAGCCAAGATCGGCTAGGGACCTACGAGCAGTACTTC.

The chain is built from TRBV28 and TRBJ2-1; D gene unclear. The V gene lost 6 bases and the J gene lost 2 bases, with 8 bases spanning the gap. The CDR3 has 13 amino acids. Germline V gene lookup returns CDR1 MDHEN and CDR2 SYDVKM. CDR3 DNA: TGTGCCAGCAGGGGATTTGCCTACAATGAGCAGTTCTTC. Its translation is CASRGFAYNEQFF.

This rearrangement joins TRBV10-2 to TRBJ2-2; D is unresolved. CDR1 and CDR2 from the germline V gene are WSHSY and SAAADI. Trimming took 3 bases from V and 6 from J, leaving 8 bases between them. The length of the CDR3 is 13 residues. CDR3: CASSDWGSGELFF. Here the CDR3 DNA reads TGCGCCAGCAGTGATTGGGGTTCCGGGGAGCTGTTTTTT.

The genes are TRBV28 and TRBJ1-1; D is perhaps TRBD1 (6 bases). This CDR3 spans 15 amino acids. V was trimmed by 2 bases and J by 5 bases, leaving 15 bases between them. Germline V gives CDR1 MDHEN, CDR2 SYDVKM. This chain's CDR3 is CASSLPTTGTTEAFF. The CDR3, as DNA: TGTGCCAGCAGTTTACCCACCACAGGGACGACTGAAGCTTTCTTT.

The chain links TRBV6-5 to TRBJ2-7, with D possibly being TRBD1 (5 bases). Trimming took 6 bases from V and 0 from J, leaving 12 bases between them. This CDR3 is 14 amino acids long. Per germline, CDR1 MNHEY and CDR2 SVGAGI. The CDR3 here is CASSLTVLSYEQYF. DNA for the CDR3: TGTGCCAGCAGCCTGACAGTGCTCTCCTACGAGCAGTACTTC.